The 4 T cell receptor beta chains given below trace back to one sample, sequenced in a study of blood T cell repertoires in COVID-19. Sequencing was performed with immunoSEQ multiplex PCR; in TCRdb, only in-frame clones are kept and a portion is missing. The sample has 65,000 to 90,000 clones, approximately 88% seen once; the top ten hold under 6%. The sequencing input was peripheral blood. Receptors originate from a human donor in a cohort sampled during active COVID-19.

With regard to this clone: The junction departs from germline at one end; a sequencing error may be responsible. This chain joins TRBV20-1 and TRBJ1-1; 7 bases line up with TRBD1. This CDR3 is built from 11 residues. Germline V gene sequence: CDR1 DFQATT, CDR2 SNEGSKA (reference sequence). CDR3 nucleotide sequence: TGCAGTGCCCCTGGGGTGTCTGACAGGGTGTTT. Protein sequence: CSAPGVSDRVF.

The J gene is TRBJ2-6, the V gene TRBV6-5; D not resolved. The V and J ends lost 0 bases and 1 base respectively, with 4 bases between them. This CDR3 spans 15 amino acids. The germline V gene has CDR1 MNHEY and CDR2 SVGAGI. The CDR3 protein is CASSYSRSGANVLTF. The CDR3 DNA follows: TGTGCCAGCAGTTACTCCCGTTCTGGGGCCAACGTCCTGACTTTC.

The CDR3, as DNA: TGTGCCATCCGACACCCGGGGGGGCGCAGGTCTGGAAACACCATATATTTT. Its protein is CAIRHPGGRRSGNTIYF. J is TRBJ1-3 and V is TRBV21-1. TRBV21-1 counts as a pseudogene. The CDR3 runs 17 residues.

The chain joins TRBV9 to TRBJ2-5; D is unresolved. Germline values: CDR1 SGDLS, CDR2 YYNGEE. This CDR3 region has 14 residues. Between the trimmed V and J ends, which lost 0 bases and 5 bases, there was a span of 11 bases. The CDR3 sequence is CASSVGARWETQYF. The DNA of the CDR3 is TGTGCCAGCAGCGTAGGAGCTAGGTGGGAGACCCAGTACTTC.